This T cell receptor beta chain was found in a study of T cell responses to AZD1222 COVID-19 vaccine. Assay used: immunoSEQ multiplex PCR; TCRdb lists only in-frame clones, some missing. Here the sample spans 150,000 to 200,000 clones, more than 85% being singletons. V lost 0 bases and J lost 7, with 15 bases in between. In germline, CDR1 is GTSNPN, CDR2 SVGIG (reference sequence). The CDR3 runs to 14 residues. The chain combines TRBV30 with TRBJ1-2, with TRBD1 as a possible D gene (5 bases). Sample: peripheral blood, taken on day 0 of AZD1222 vaccination. The source is an adult in good health. CDR3 in amino acids: CAWSVRGAMGGYTF. The CDR3, as DNA: TGTGCCTGGAGTGTAAGAGGGGCAATGGGTGGCTACACCTTC.